A single sample gave rise to the 21 T cell receptor beta chains below, sequenced in a study of cytomegalovirus exposure and HLA in healthy donors. PCR primers comprised 60 Vbeta and 13 Jbeta primers. Here immunoSEQ multiplex PCR was the method, and the copy in TCRdb shows in-frame clones only, minus some. The data show under 150,000 clones, around 82% seen once. What was sequenced was PBMCs. These receptors all stem from a woman aged 25 to 39 in good health and CMV-seropositive.

This clone has a handful of counts. The chain couples TRBV19 to TRBJ1-4; 8 nucleotides line up with TRBD1. The CDR3 contains 13 residues. V lost 5 bases to trimming and J lost 8 bases; unmatched junction nucleotides: 4. Per the germline V gene, CDR1 is LNHDA and CDR2 is SQIVND (reference sequence). CDR3 sequence reads: CASSAHRGEKLFF. The CDR3 DNA reads as TGTGCCAGTAGTGCACACAGGGGGGAAAAACTGTTTTTT.

This clone has only one observation. J is TRBJ2-1 and V is TRBV2, with 12 bases aligning to TRBD2. The CDR3 has 15 amino acids. Germline V gene sequence: CDR1 SNHLY, CDR2 FYNNEI. Trimming removed 5 bases from V and 5 bases from J; junction bases left unmatched: 4. The CDR3 loop is CASSWTSGVNNEQFF. CDR3 coding DNA: TGTGCCAGCAGTTGGACTAGCGGGGTCAACAATGAGCAGTTCTTC.

This rearrangement joins TRBV25-1 to TRBJ2-2; 9 bases align to TRBD2. Germline V gene lookup returns CDR1 MGHDK and CDR2 SYGVNS. The CDR3 totals 13 residues. Trimming cost V 8 bases and J 6 bases; bases outside gene matches: 4. The CDR3 DNA follows: TGTGCCAGCGGGGGACTAGCTCCCGGGGAGCTGTTTTTT. Translating gives CASGGLAPGELFF.

The rearrangement uses TRBV7-6 and TRBJ2-1; TRBD2 matches 8 bases. Germline values: CDR1 SGHVS, CDR2 FNYEAQ. V shed 1 base, J shed 8 bases, and the junction held 13 bases outside the gene matches. CDR3 length: 17 amino acids. CDR3 sequence (DNA): TGTGCCAGCAGCTTAGATCCCGGGGGGGGAGGAATTTATGAGCAGTTCTTC. Amino acids: CASSLDPGGGGIYEQFF.

The genes are TRBV29-1 and TRBJ1-3, with D perhaps matching TRBD1 (5 bases). V dropped 7 bases and J dropped 6 bases, with 22 bases sitting between them. In germline, CDR1 is SQVTM, CDR2 ANQGSEA. CDR3 size: 15 residues. The CDR3 loop reads CSAAVLDTGLNTIYF. DNA for the CDR3: TGCAGCGCCGCGGTGCTGGACACCGGTTTAAACACCATATATTTT.

This clone was observed a handful of times. The chain employs TRBV30 and TRBJ1-1, with 8 bases matching TRBD1. Germline CDR1 GTSNPN, CDR2 SVGIG (reference sequence). This CDR3 region has 15 residues. V shed 7 bases and J 0 bases; nucleotides not matched to a gene: 10. The CDR3 region is CAFNRGARLNTEAFF. The CDR3 DNA sequence: TGTGCCTTCAACAGGGGGGCACGCTTGAACACTGAAGCTTTCTTT.

This clone was detected only a few times. J is TRBJ1-6 and V is TRBV5-1, with 7 bases aligning to TRBD1. Germline CDR1 is SGHRS and CDR2 is YFSETQ. The CDR3 sequence is 18 residues long. The trim removed 0 bases at V and 14 bases at J, leaving 20 bases unmatched. In DNA form, the CDR3 reads TGCGCCAGCAGCTTGGTCCCGATAGAGCTGACAGGGTCAGCGGCCCTCCACTTT. Its translation is CASSLVPIELTGSAALHF.

The chain carries TRBV11-3 and TRBJ2-1, with 7 bases that match TRBD1. This CDR3 has 14 residues. CDR1 is SGHNT and CDR2 is YENEEA in the germline V gene. V trimming: 5 bases; J trimming: 1 base; junction bases outside the gene matches: 2. The CDR3 is CASSRQGSYNEQFF. The DNA for the CDR3 is TGTGCCAGCAGCCGACAGGGATCCTACAATGAGCAGTTCTTC.

The chain joins TRBV19 to TRBJ1-6; D is possibly TRBD1 (5 bases). Trimming took 6 bases from V and 6 from J, leaving 9 bases between them. The CDR3 runs to 13 residues. Germline CDR1 LNHDA, CDR2 SQIVND (reference sequence). The CDR3 DNA reads TGTGCCAGTAGGGGGCGCGGTAATTCACCCCTCCACTTT. Translation: CASRGRGNSPLHF.

V usage is TRBV27 and J usage is TRBJ1-5; TRBD1 matches 8 bases. From germline, CDR1 is MNHEY and CDR2 SMNVEV (reference sequence). The V gene end was trimmed by 6 bases and the J gene end by 1 base; junction bases not matched to a gene: 8. CDR3 length: 16 residues. CDR3 DNA: TGTGCCAGCAGAAAAGACGGGACAGGAAGCAATCAGCCCCAGCATTTT. Its protein product is CASRKDGTGSNQPQHF.

The table lists this clone with a few counts. This chain joins TRBV20-1 and TRBJ2-7; D not resolved. CDR1 is DFQATT and CDR2 is SNEGSKA in the germline V gene (reference sequence). This CDR3 is 11 amino acids long. Trimming took 6 bases from V and 2 from J, leaving 8 bases between them. The CDR3 sequence is CSAGTTYEQYF. The CDR3 coding sequence is TGCAGTGCAGGAACTACCTACGAGCAGTACTTC.

The V call is TRBV5-6, the J call TRBJ2-3, with 8 bases that match TRBD2. The CDR3 has 18 residues. Germline-derived CDR1 and CDR2 are SGHDT and YYEEEE. V trimming: 2 bases; J trimming: 4 bases; junction bases outside the gene matches: 15. CDR3 sequence reads: CASSLSTILSGSPDTQYF. CDR3 DNA: TGTGCCAGCAGCTTAAGTACCATCCTGAGCGGGAGTCCAGATACGCAGTATTTT. Supplemented by reference TRBV5-6 and TRBJ2-3, the full variable domain reads DAGVTQSPTHLIKTRGQQVTLRCSPKSGHDTVSWYQQALGQGPQFIFQYYEEEERQRGNFPDRFSGHQFPNYSSELNVNALLLGDSALYLCASSLSTILSGSPDTQYFGPGTRLTVL.

The chain has TRBV14 and TRBJ2-5, with 7 bases lining up with TRBD2. The junction had 11 bases not matched to a gene; V was cut back by 5 bases and J by 5 bases. The germline gives CDR1 SGHDN, CDR2 FVKESK. This CDR3 has 15 amino acids. CDR3 in amino acids: CASSTRGVRFETQYF. For the CDR3, the DNA is TGTGCCAGCAGCACTCGGGGGGTGAGGTTTGAGACCCAGTACTTC.

This chain links TRBV7-2 with TRBJ2-7; the D is unclear. The germline V and J ends were trimmed by 2 bases and 6 bases, with 11 bases remaining between them. CDR3 length: 13 residues. Germline V gives CDR1 SGHTA, CDR2 FQGNSA. The CDR3, as DNA: TGTGCCAGCAGCTTATCCCCGGGTTTCGAGCAGTACTTC. This translates into CASSLSPGFEQYF.

This clone came up once. V usage is TRBV12-5 and J usage is TRBJ2-5; a weak D match, TRBD1 (5 bases). Matching the DNA end better, TRBJ2-7 makes the J call doubtful. The CDR3 covers 14 residues. Per germline, CDR1 LGHNT and CDR2 FRNRAP. The CDR3 here is CASGFTLTGYEQYF. In nucleotides, the CDR3 is TGTGCTAGTGGTTTCACTCTCACAGGCTACGAGCAGTACTTC.

The rearrangement joins TRBV18 to TRBJ1-6; possible D gene TRBD1, 5 bases. V gave up 0 bases and J gave up 7 bases, with 10 bases separating them. Germline V gene lookup returns CDR1 KGHSH and CDR2 LQKENI. The CDR3 is 15 residues long. DNA for the CDR3: TGTGCCAGCTCACCACCGAGACAGAGGAATTCACCCCTCCACTTT. It translates to CASSPPRQRNSPLHF.

The J gene is TRBJ2-3, the V gene TRBV5-1; the D is unclear. This CDR3 region has 15 residues. Per germline, CDR1 SGHRS and CDR2 YFSETQ. V gave up 2 bases and J gave up 5 bases, with 15 bases separating them. This chain's CDR3 is CASSLLGPRGDTQYF. The CDR3 nucleotides read TGCGCCAGCAGCTTATTGGGCCCTCGTGGAGATACGCAGTATTTT. Filled out from reference TRBV5-1 and TRBJ2-3, the complete variable domain reads KAGVTQTPRYLIKTRGQQVTLSCSPISGHRSVSWYQQTPGQGLQFLFEYFSETQRNKGNFPGRFSGRQFSNSRSEMNVSTLELGDSALYLCASSLLGPRGDTQYFGPGTRLTVL.

V and J are TRBV28 and TRBJ2-1; D may be TRBD1 (5 bases). The CDR3 spans 13 residues. With 5 bases removed from V and 13 bases from J, the gap between germline ends came to 18 bases. Looked up from germline, CDR1 is MDHEN and CDR2 is SYDVKM. The CDR3 coding sequence is TGTGCCAGCAGTCCAAGGATAGACAGTTATCAGTTCTTC. The encoded protein is CASSPRIDSYQFF.

This clone has just one count. The chain links TRBV7-2 to TRBJ2-7; 8 bases map to TRBD2. This CDR3 spans 14 amino acids. J was trimmed by 3 bases and V by 7 bases; bases with no gene match: 8. Germline CDR1 SGHTA, CDR2 FQGNSA. The CDR3: CASTSGGAIYEQYF. The CDR3, as DNA: TGTGCCAGCACGTCGGGGGGGGCGATCTACGAGCAGTACTTC.

The rearrangement links TRBV5-6 to TRBJ2-7; D is unclear. Trimming took off 0 bases at V and 0 bases at J, with 7 bases between the two ends. CDR3 length: 14 residues. The germline gives CDR1 SGHDT, CDR2 YYEEEE. DNA of the CDR3: TGTGCCAGCAGCTTGGAACAGAGCTCCTACGAGCAGTACTTC. It is translated as CASSLEQSSYEQYF.

This chain joins TRBV10-3 and TRBJ1-2; D may be TRBD1 (6 bases). Germline CDR1 is ENHRY and CDR2 is SYGVKD. Trimming pared 2 bases from V and 6 bases from J, leaving 10 bases between. The CDR3 contains 13 residues. The CDR3 sequence is CAISEPAGDGYTF. The CDR3 DNA is TGTGCCATCAGTGAGCCCGCAGGGGATGGCTACACCTTC.